The present TCR beta chain was sequenced within a study of T-cell memory formation after mild COVID-19. This clonotype appeared many times. The CDR3 has 16 amino acids. V was shortened by 4 bases and J by 5 bases, with 20 bases between the two germline ends. Per germline, CDR1 SEHNR and CDR2 FQNEAQ (reference sequence). Amplification by 5'RACE using constant-segment primers produced TCR alpha and TCR beta cDNA libraries that carried sample barcodes and UMIs. From the 5' RACE reads, TCRdb called clonotypes with MiXCR, one entry per CDR3 protein. The sample has some 62,000 distinct CDR3 sequences, around 10% seen once; the top ten hold about 1.1%.

This sequence was found in a man aged 18 to 29 who had mild COVID-19 (a few samples of this study predate the infection). Cell type and time point are not known. The sequencing sample was made of PBMCs or a T cell subset sorted from them (not recorded which). The rearrangement joins TRBV7-9 to TRBJ2-5; D possibly corresponds to TRBD2 (8 bases). The CDR3 nucleotides read TGTGCCAGCAGCTCCTCGGGAGGGGGCGCATGGGAGACCCAGTACTTC. This translates into CASSSSGGGAWETQYF.